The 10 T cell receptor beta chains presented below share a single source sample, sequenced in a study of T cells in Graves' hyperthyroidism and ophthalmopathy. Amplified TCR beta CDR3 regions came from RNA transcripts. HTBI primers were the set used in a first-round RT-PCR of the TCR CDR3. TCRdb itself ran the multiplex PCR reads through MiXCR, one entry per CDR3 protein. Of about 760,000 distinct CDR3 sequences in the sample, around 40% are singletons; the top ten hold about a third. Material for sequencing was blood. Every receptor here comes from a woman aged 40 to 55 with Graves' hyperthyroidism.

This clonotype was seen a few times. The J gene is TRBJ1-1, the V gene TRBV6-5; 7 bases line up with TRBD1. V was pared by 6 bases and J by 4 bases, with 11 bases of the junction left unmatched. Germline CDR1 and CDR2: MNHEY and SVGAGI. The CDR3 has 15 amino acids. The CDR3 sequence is CASSNHGTVSTEAFF. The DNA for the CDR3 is TGTGCCAGCAGCAACCACGGGACAGTGAGCACTGAAGCTTTCTTT.

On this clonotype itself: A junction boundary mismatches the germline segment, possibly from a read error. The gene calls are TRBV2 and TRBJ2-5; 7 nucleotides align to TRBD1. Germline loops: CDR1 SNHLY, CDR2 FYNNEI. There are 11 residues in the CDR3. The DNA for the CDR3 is TGTGCCAGCTTGAGACAGGGTGAAACGTTCTTC. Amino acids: CASLRQGETFF.

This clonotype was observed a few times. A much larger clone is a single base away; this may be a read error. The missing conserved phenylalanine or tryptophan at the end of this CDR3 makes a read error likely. In DNA form, the CDR3 reads TGTGCCAGCGGCGCCAACCAGGGGGCAGGGGGCTACACCCTC. Amino acids: CASGANQGAGGYTL. The V call is TRBV2, the J call TRBJ1-2; 8 bases match TRBD1. Germline assignment: CDR1 SNHLY and CDR2 FYNNEI. The CDR3 length is 14 residues. With V trimmed by 8 bases and J by 8 bases, 13 bases remained unmatched.

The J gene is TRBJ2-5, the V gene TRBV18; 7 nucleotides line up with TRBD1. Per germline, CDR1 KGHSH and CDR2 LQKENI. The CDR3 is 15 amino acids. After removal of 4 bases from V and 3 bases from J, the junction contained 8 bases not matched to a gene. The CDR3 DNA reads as TGTGCCAGCTCACTATCCGGGACAGTAAAAGAGACCCAGTACTTC. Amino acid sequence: CASSLSGTVKETQYF.

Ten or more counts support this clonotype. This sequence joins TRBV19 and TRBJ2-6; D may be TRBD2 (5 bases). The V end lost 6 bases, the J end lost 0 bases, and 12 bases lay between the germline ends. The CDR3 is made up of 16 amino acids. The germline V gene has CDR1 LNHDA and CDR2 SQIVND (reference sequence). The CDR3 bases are TGTGCCAGTAGCAGAGGGTCCCGCTCTGGGGCCAACGTCCTGACTTTC. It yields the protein CASSRGSRSGANVLTF.

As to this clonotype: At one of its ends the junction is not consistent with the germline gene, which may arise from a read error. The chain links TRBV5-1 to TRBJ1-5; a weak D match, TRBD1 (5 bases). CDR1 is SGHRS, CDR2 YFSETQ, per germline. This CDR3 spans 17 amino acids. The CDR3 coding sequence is TGTGCCAGCAGCTCCCGCAGCGGGGGAACTTTGTATCAGCCCCAGCATTTT. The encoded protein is CASSSRSGGTLYQPQHF.

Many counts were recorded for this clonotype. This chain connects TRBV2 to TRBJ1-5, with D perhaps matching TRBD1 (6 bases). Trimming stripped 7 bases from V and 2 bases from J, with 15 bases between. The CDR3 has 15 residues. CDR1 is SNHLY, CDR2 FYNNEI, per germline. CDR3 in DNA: TGTGCCAGCACCCCACAGGGTTTTGGCAATCAGCCCCAGCATTTT. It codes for CASTPQGFGNQPQHF.

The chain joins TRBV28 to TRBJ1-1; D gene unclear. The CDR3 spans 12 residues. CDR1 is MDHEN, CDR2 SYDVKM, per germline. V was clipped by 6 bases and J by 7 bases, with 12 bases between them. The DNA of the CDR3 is TGTGCCAGCAGAGCCGATCTGAGTGAAGCTTTCTTT. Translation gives CASRADLSEAFF.

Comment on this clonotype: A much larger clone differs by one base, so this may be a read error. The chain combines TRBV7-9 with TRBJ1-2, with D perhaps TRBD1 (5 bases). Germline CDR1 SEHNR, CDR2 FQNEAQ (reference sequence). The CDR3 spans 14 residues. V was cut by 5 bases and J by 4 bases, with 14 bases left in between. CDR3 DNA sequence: TGTGCCAGCAGCCCTTCACAGGAGATCTATGGCTACACCTTC. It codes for CASSPSQEIYGYTF. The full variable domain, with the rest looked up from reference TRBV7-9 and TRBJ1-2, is DTGVSQNPRHKITKRGQNVTFRCDPISEHNRLYWYRQTLGQGPEFLTYFQNEAQLEKSRLLSDRFSAERPKGSFSTLEIQRTEQGDSAMYLCASSPSQEIYGYTFGSGTRLTVV.

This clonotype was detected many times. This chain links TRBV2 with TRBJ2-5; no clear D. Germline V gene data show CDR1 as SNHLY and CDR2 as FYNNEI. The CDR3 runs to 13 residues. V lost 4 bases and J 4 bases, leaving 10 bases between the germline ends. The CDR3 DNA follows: TGTGCCAGCAGTGGCACGGAAGCAGAGACCCAGTACTTC. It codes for CASSGTEAETQYF.